The text below deals with one T cell receptor beta chain. This sample is drawn from a study of blood T cell repertoires in COVID-19. Study background: The study drew acute and convalescent COVID-19 samples from the United States, Italy and Spain.

V was shortened by 5 bases and J by 2 bases, with 14 bases between the two germline ends. Germline V lookup: CDR1 MNHEY, CDR2 SVGAGI. The CDR3 totals 15 residues. The method was immunoSEQ multiplex PCR; TCRdb's version includes in-frame clones alone and lacks a portion of them. The top ten clones hold over 1.5% of a sample with some 330,000 clones, 85% to 90% of them seen once. The chain carries TRBV6-5 and TRBJ2-3; D possibly corresponds to TRBD1 (5 bases). Sequenced sample: peripheral blood. The TCR sequence derives from a woman in her twenties or thirties with COVID-19, enrolled during active disease. Here the CDR3 reads CASSTLGDNTDTQYF. The CDR3 DNA reads as TGTGCCAGCAGTACCCTAGGGGATAACACAGATACGCAGTATTTT.